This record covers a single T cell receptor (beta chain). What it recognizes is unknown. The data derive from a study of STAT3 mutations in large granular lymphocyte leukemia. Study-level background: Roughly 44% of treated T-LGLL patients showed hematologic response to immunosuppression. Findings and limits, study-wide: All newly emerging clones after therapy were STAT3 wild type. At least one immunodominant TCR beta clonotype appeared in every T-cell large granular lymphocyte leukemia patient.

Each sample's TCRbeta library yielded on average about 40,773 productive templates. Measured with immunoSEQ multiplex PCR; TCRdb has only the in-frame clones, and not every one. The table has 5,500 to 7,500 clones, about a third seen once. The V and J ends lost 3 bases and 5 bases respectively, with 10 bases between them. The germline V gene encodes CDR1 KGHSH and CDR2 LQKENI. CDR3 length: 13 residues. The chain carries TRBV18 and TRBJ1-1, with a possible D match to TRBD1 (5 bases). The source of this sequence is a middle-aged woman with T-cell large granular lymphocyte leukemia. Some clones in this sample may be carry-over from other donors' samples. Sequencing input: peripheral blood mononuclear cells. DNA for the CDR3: TGTGCCAGCTCACCCAGGGAGTGGACTGAAGCTTTCTTT. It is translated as CASSPREWTEAFF.